This T cell receptor beta chain was observed in a study of blood T cells in healthy people across ages. V was pared by 0 bases and J by 4 bases, with 15 bases of the junction left unmatched. This CDR3 contains 19 residues. Germline values: CDR1 SGHRS, CDR2 YFSETQ. This clonotype was recorded a few times. Combining a sample-barcoded 5' primer with a J-beta primer mix, a second PCR ran for roughly 7 to 11 cycles. TCRdb reprocessed the 5' RACE reads via MiXCR and lists one record per CDR3 protein. The sample includes about 670,000 distinct CDR3 sequences, approximately 40% seen only once; the top ten take 30%.

This sequence was found in a man of 80 years or more in good health. Input material: blood. The V gene is TRBV5-1, the J gene TRBJ2-1; 8 nucleotides align to TRBD2. This chain's CDR3 is CASSLEGSGSGRSYNEQFF. The CDR3 DNA sequence: TGCGCCAGCAGCTTGGAGGGGAGCGGCAGCGGGAGATCGTACAATGAGCAGTTCTTC.